This section outlines one T cell receptor beta chain sequence together with its context. In each case, RNA was isolated and then reverse transcribed into cDNA as the sequencing template. Repertoires were generated with immunoSEQ multiplex PCR, while TCRdb's copy carries only in-frame clones and drops some. Seen here are 90,000 to 100,000 clones, roughly two fifths observed once, and the top ten hold 0.6% to 0.85%. This sample stems from a study of CD8+ T cells in alopecia areata. Study summary: Treated individuals took tofacitinib by mouth, 5 to 10 mg twice daily.

Germline V gene lookup returns CDR1 MDHEN and CDR2 SYDVKM. The V end was cut by 7 bases, the J end by 3 bases, with 9 bases between. This CDR3 comprises 12 residues. This chain uses TRBV28 with TRBJ1-2, with D unclear. Sequencing used CD4+ T cells sorted from blood. The clonotype originates from a human donor with alopecia areata. The chain's CDR3 is CASTGKYYGYTF. The CDR3 DNA reads TGTGCCAGCACAGGAAAGTACTATGGCTACACCTTC.